These 20 T cell receptor beta chains share one sample of origin, sequenced in a study of metastatic and nonmetastatic thyroid tumors. Each patient came to thyroid surgery without any prior treatment (of any kind). MiXCR was used by TCRdb to re-call the PCR reads. Altogether about 64,000 clones are present, around 16% being singletons, with the ten largest covering almost 9.5%. The sample taken for sequencing was blood. The receptors come from a male donor with papillary thyroid cancer or a benign thyroid nodule (not recorded which). Some clones in this sample may be carry-over from other donors' samples.

This clone has a handful of counts. Compared with germline, one end of the junction differs, possibly owing to a read error. This specimen includes other DNA sequences encoding the same CDR3. The chain carries TRBV19 and TRBJ2-3; D remains ambiguous. CDR3 length: 12 residues. Per germline, CDR1 LNHDA and CDR2 SQIVND (reference sequence). The CDR3, as DNA: TGTGCCAGTAGTAGCGGCGCGGATACACAGTATTTT. This encodes CASSSGADTQYF.

This clone was picked up many times. This chain links TRBV5-1 with TRBJ2-2; TRBD2 might be the D (5 bases). CDR1 and CDR2 from the germline V gene are SGHRS and YFSETQ. CDR3 size: 17 residues. V was cut by 5 bases and J by 2 bases, with 19 bases left in between. The CDR3 reads CASRIPKTGGNTGELFF. CDR3 DNA sequence: TGCGCCAGCAGAATACCGAAAACTGGAGGAAACACCGGGGAGCTGTTTTTT.

This clone was detected many times. The chain recombines TRBV11-3 with TRBJ1-3; a possible D gene is TRBD1 (6 bases). V lost 4 bases, J lost 4 bases, and 11 bases lay in between. The CDR3 is 14 amino acids. The V gene's germline CDR1 is SGHNT and CDR2 YENEEA. CDR3: CASSWSGEGNTIYF. CDR3 nucleotides: TGTGCCAGCAGCTGGTCAGGGGAAGGAAACACCATATATTTT.

This clone was observed at least ten times. J is TRBJ1-4 and V is TRBV6-1, with D unclear. This CDR3 region has 18 residues. V shed 1 base and J shed 0 bases, with 15 bases lying between them. Germline V CDR1 and CDR2: MNHNS, SASEGT. This chain's CDR3 is CASSEVWVGLSTNEKLFF. Here the CDR3 DNA reads TGTGCCAGCAGTGAAGTATGGGTAGGGCTCTCAACTAATGAAAAACTGTTTTTT.

The table lists this clone with many counts. The V gene is TRBV5-5, the J gene TRBJ2-7; 8 nucleotides line up with TRBD1. This CDR3 contains 15 residues. Trimming removed 4 bases from V and 1 base from J; junction bases left unmatched: 7. CDR1 and CDR2 (germline): SGHKS, YYEKEE (reference sequence). The CDR3 nucleotides read TGTGCCAGCAGCCCAAGCAACAGGGGGTCCTACGAGCAGTACGTC. Protein product: CASSPSNRGSYEQYV.

This clone has ten or more counts. Distinct nucleotide sequences in the sample also encode this CDR3. The V gene is TRBV24-1, the J gene TRBJ2-6; 9 bases line up with TRBD1. The CDR3 sequence is 18 residues long. With V trimmed by 3 bases and J by 2 bases, 7 bases remained unmatched. Germline lookup yields CDR1 KGHDR and CDR2 SFDVKD. The CDR3 DNA is TGTGCCACCAGTGATCCTACGGGACAGGGAGCTGGGGCCAACGTCCTGACTTTC. Translated: CATSDPTGQGAGANVLTF.

This clone was seen repeatedly, ten times or more. The chain combines TRBV5-6 with TRBJ2-1; TRBD2 is a possible D gene (6 bases). V was clipped by 4 bases and J by 9 bases, with 17 bases between them. CDR3 length equals 14 residues. Germline loops: CDR1 SGHDT, CDR2 YYEEEE. In DNA form, the CDR3 reads TGTGCCAGCAGCCACGTCCTACTAGCTAGTGAGCAGTTCTTC. Its protein is CASSHVLLASEQFF.

Many counts were recorded for this clone. The chain couples TRBV6-1 to TRBJ2-5; D gene ambiguous. Germline loops: CDR1 MNHNS, CDR2 SASEGT. Trimming cost V 5 bases and J 7 bases, with 14 bases left between them. This CDR3 comprises 13 residues. The CDR3 bases are TGTGCCAGCAGTCCCCCGGGCCCCGGGACCCAGTACTTC. Translation: CASSPPGPGTQYF.

This clone was observed at least ten times. Germline and junction disagree at one end, which may indicate a read error. The sample holds other DNA sequences that translate to the same CDR3. In nucleotides, the CDR3 is TGCGCCAGCAGTTTACTCAACAGGGACGACGAGCAGTACTTC. Its translation is CASSLLNRDDEQYF. The chain recombines TRBV28 with TRBJ2-7; D is possibly TRBD1 (6 bases). Germline V gives CDR1 MDHEN, CDR2 SYDVKM. The CDR3 loop spans 14 amino acids.

CDR3 protein: CASSYRLAPGELFF. CDR3 nucleotides: TGTGCCAGCAGTTACCGGCTAGCGCCCGGGGAGCTGTTTTTT. The chain uses TRBV6-2 or TRBV6-3 and TRBJ2-2, with D possibly being TRBD2 (6 bases). This CDR3 is built from 14 residues. V lost 2 bases and J 6 bases, leaving 10 bases between the germline ends. Germline CDR1 MNHEY, CDR2 SVGEGT.

Many counts were recorded for this clone. CDR3 DNA sequence: TGTGCCAGCAGCGTGGGGGTTACAGGCCTTTATCCCTACGAGCAGTACTTC. It specifies CASSVGVTGLYPYEQYF. The V call is TRBV9, the J call TRBJ2-7, with D possibly being TRBD1 or TRBD2 (5 bases each). V lost 2 bases to trimming and J lost 2 bases, with 20 bases between them. Germline V gene sequence: CDR1 SGDLS, CDR2 YYNGEE. CDR3 length equals 17 residues.

In its sample, this clone was seen many times. The chain joins TRBV4-1 to TRBJ1-1; weak D call: TRBD1 (5 bases). CDR3 size: 13 residues. Between the trimmed V and J ends, which lost 1 base and 4 bases, there was a span of 7 bases. Germline V CDR1 and CDR2: MGHRA, YSYEKL. For the CDR3, the DNA is TGCGCCAGCAGCCAAGGTCAGGGCACTGAAGCTTTCTTT. Protein sequence: CASSQGQGTEAFF.

This clone occurred many times. The rearrangement links TRBV7-3 to TRBJ2-3, with D possibly TRBD2 on 6 matching bases. Trimming cost V 3 bases and J 2 bases, with 9 bases left between them. Germline CDR1 SGHTA, CDR2 FQGTGA. The CDR3 is 14 residues long. CDR3 bases: TGTGCCAGCAGCTTGAGGCGGGACACAGATACGCAGTATTTT. It codes for CASSLRRDTDTQYF.

As concerns this clone: A clone one base away is much larger, so this may be a read error. The same CDR3 arises from other DNA sequences in this sample as well. The rearrangement links TRBV20-1 to TRBJ1-1; TRBD1 agrees at 8 bases. CDR3 length equals 15 residues. Germline V gene sequence: CDR1 DFQATT, CDR2 SNEGSKA (reference sequence). V gave up 4 bases and J gave up 2 bases; unmatched junction bases: 9. The CDR3, as DNA: TGCAGTGCTAAGGACCCCGGGACAGGTAACACTGAAGCTTTCTTT. It codes for CSAKDPGTGNTEAFF.

In its sample, this clone was seen many times. This chain links TRBV5-6 with TRBJ2-7; 10 nucleotides agree with TRBD2. The J segment lost 0 bases and the V segment lost 2 bases, leaving 5 bases of the junction unmatched. The V gene's germline CDR1 is SGHDT and CDR2 YYEEEE. This CDR3 has 16 residues. The DNA for the CDR3 is TGTGCCAGCAGCTTTCTTAGCGGGGGGAGCTCCTACGAGCAGTACGTC. Translating gives CASSFLSGGSSYEQYV.

CDR3 sequence reads: CASSLGHETGELFF. The CDR3 bases are TGTGCCAGCAGCTTAGGCCATGAAACCGGGGAGCTGTTTTTT. The V gene is TRBV7-2, the J gene TRBJ2-2; D gene uncertain. Trimming removed 1 base at V and 5 bases at J, with 8 bases between. This CDR3 spans 14 amino acids. Germline CDR1 and CDR2: SGHTA and FQGNSA.

The table lists this clone with many counts. Other DNA sequences from this sample encode an identical CDR3 as well. The V call is TRBV6-1, the J call TRBJ2-5; 8 bases agree with TRBD2. Germline CDR1 reads MNHNS; CDR2 reads SASEGT. With 8 bases clipped from V and 2 bases from J, the junction kept 13 bases outside the gene matches. The CDR3 covers 16 residues. The CDR3 loop is CASASWEAGAQETQYF. The CDR3 nucleotides read TGTGCCAGCGCCTCCTGGGAAGCGGGGGCACAAGAGACCCAGTACTTC.

This clone was picked up a small number of times. Given a much more abundant clone one base away, this may be a read error. The V gene is TRBV11-3, the J gene TRBJ2-3; a weak D match, TRBD2 (6 bases). This CDR3 region has 17 residues. The V gene lost 5 bases and the J gene lost 8 bases, with 26 bases spanning the gap. The germline V gene has CDR1 SGHNT and CDR2 YENEEA. The CDR3 coding sequence is TGTGCCAGCAGCCCCTGGCCCAGCGGGTGGACACAGACTACGCAGTATTTT. Translated: CASSPWPSGWTQTTQYF.

This clone occurred many times. The chain is built from TRBV20-1 and TRBJ2-5, with D uncertain. V shed 6 bases and J shed 5 bases, with 13 bases lying between them. The CDR3 is 12 amino acids. The germline V gene has CDR1 DFQATT and CDR2 SNEGSKA (reference sequence). This chain's CDR3 is CSAPLRAETQYF. CDR3 DNA sequence: TGCAGTGCCCCGCTACGGGCGGAGACCCAGTACTTC.

Regarding this clone: Sequence at one end of the junction differs from germline and may be a read error. V is TRBV12-3 or TRBV12-4 and J is TRBJ2-1; 7 positions match TRBD2. The CDR3 is made up of 16 amino acids. Written as DNA, the CDR3 is TGTGCCAGCAGTGTCTCCCCGGGACTACTTTACAATGAGCAGCTCTTC. Its protein is CASSVSPGLLYNEQLF.